Listed below are T cell receptor beta chains from one sample, sequenced in a study of T cell responses to AZD1222 COVID-19 vaccine. This table comes from immunoSEQ multiplex PCR, and its TCRdb copy is limited to in-frame clones, with some not included. The sample consists of 150,000 to 200,000 clones, around 92% of them appearing once. The material was peripheral blood, obtained on day 0 of AZD1222 vaccination. All receptors come from an adult in good health. CDR3s include the opening cysteine and the closing phenylalanine or tryptophan. D genes are given only for firm matches. Clone size is not always given. Where it is, it says once, few, many or a class for expanded clones.

>TRBJ1-3|.|17|TRBV5-1|.
TGCGCCAGCAGCTTGGGCGGTGGACGGTCCTCTGGAAACACCATATATTTT
CASSLGGGRSSGNTIYF
>TRBJ1-1|.|11|TRBV6-5|.
TGTGCCAGCAGTCTCCCTGGGAAAGCTTTCTTT
CASSLPGKAFF
>TRBJ2-2|.|12|TRBV27|once
TGTGCCAGCAGTTTAGTCACCGGGGAGCTGTTTTTT
CASSLVTGELFF
>TRBJ2-6|.|16|TRBV5-1|.
TGCGCCAGCAGCTTGCGGGGGACGACCGGGGCCAACGTCCTGACTTTC
CASSLRGTTGANVLTF
>TRBJ2-5|TRBD1|15|TRBV4-1|.
TGCGCCAGCAGCCATACCAGGGGGAGTCAAGAGACCCAGTACTTC
CASSHTRGSQETQYF
>TRBJ1-2|.|14|TRBV9|.
TGTGCCAGCAGCGTAGCACAGGGTGGATATGGCTACACCTTC
CASSVAQGGYGYTF
>TRBJ2-1|TRBD2|15|TRBV30|.
TGTGCCTGGAGTTTCACGGGACTAGTCTACAATGAGCAGTTCTTC
CAWSFTGLVYNEQFF
>TRBJ2-2|.|15|TRBV6-5|.
TGTGCCAGCAGGGGAAATACGGGGATTACCGGGGAGCTGTTTTTT
CASRGNTGITGELFF
>TRBJ1-5|.|12|TRBV5-1|few
TGCGCCAGCAGCGACACCCATCAGCCCCAGCATTTT
CASSDTHQPQHF
>TRBJ2-2|.|15|TRBV7-9|once
TGTGCCAGGCAAGCGGAACAGCCCGAGACCGGGGAGCTGTTTTTT
CARQAEQPETGELFF
>TRBJ1-5|TRBD1|15|TRBV7-6|.
TGTGCCAGCAGCTCGGGACAGGGTAGCAATCAGCCCCAGCATTTT
CASSSGQGSNQPQHF
>TRBJ2-3|.|13|TRBV9|.
TGTGCCAGCAGCGTAGGCGACAAAGATACGCAGTATTTT
CASSVGDKDTQYF
>TRBJ2-7|.|16|TRBV4-1|.
TGCGCCAGCAGGCAAGGCGCCCAGGGGAGGACCTACGAGCAGTACTTC
CASRQGAQGRTYEQYF
>TRBJ1-5|.|12|TRBV12-3/TRBV12-4|.
TGTGCCAGCAGTACGGGTGGTCAGCCCCAGCATTTT
CASSTGGQPQHF
>TRBJ2-7|.|16|TRBV27|.
TGTGCCAGCAGTTTATCGAAGGGTGGAAACCACTACGAGCAGTACTTC
CASSLSKGGNHYEQYF
>TRBJ1-5|.|16|TRBV5-1|.
TGCGCCAGCAGCTTAAGTGGGACGCCCGGCGGTGAGCCCCAGCATTTT
CASSLSGTPGGEPQHF
>TRBJ1-1|.|16|TRBV11-2|.
TGTGCCAGCAGCTTAGGTCCAGGGACCACAGACACTGAAGCTTTCTTT
CASSLGPGTTDTEAFF
>TRBJ2-4|TRBD2|15|TRBV28|.
TGTGCCAGCAGTGCTAGCGGGAGGGCCGGAAACATTCAGTACTTC
CASSASGRAGNIQYF
>TRBJ1-5|.|15|TRBV6-2/TRBV6-3|.
TGTGCCAGCAGTCCCGGAGGACAGTACAATCAGCCCCAGCATTTT
CASSPGGQYNQPQHF
>TRBJ2-1|.|16|TRBV5-1|once
TGCGCCAGCAGCCCAAGGGGGGGGAGCTCCTACAATGAGCAGTTCTTC
CASSPRGGSSYNEQFF
>TRBJ1-2|TRBD1|12|TRBV19|.
TGTGCCAGCGGGACAGGGAACTATGGCTACACCTTC
CASGTGNYGYTF
>TRBJ1-1|.|13|TRBV5-1|.
TGCGCCAGCAGCTCGGCCCCGAACACTGAAGCTTTCTTT
CASSSAPNTEAFF